Listed below are T cell receptor beta chains from one sample, sequenced in a study of T cells after yellow fever vaccination. TCRdb re-called the 5' RACE reads with MiXCR, one entry per CDR3 protein. The sample yields about 360,000 distinct CDR3 sequences, under 7.5% seen once. This material consisted of PBMCs, taken 5 days after the yellow fever booster vaccination. The receptors stem from a man younger than 40 who received the YFV17D yellow fever vaccine. Each CDR3 is given with its conserved first and last residue. The D gene is left open where the match is weak. Size values are once, few and many counts, or a class for expanded clones, and some rows have none.

cdr3_aa	cdr3_nt	v_call	d_call	clone_size	j_call
CSVTDRVSKNIQYF	TGCAGCGTTACAGACAGGGTGTCCAAAAACATTCAGTACTTC	TRBV29-1	TRBD1	many	TRBJ2-4
CASSLGTSTNEQFF	TGCGCCAGCAGCTTGGGTACGAGTACCAATGAGCAGTTCTTC	TRBV5-1	.	few	TRBJ2-1
CASSLQPPNTEAFF	TGTGCCAGCAGTCTTCAGCCCCCGAACACTGAAGCTTTCTTT	TRBV12-3/TRBV12-4	.	many	TRBJ1-1
CASSSRRGAPGQSYNEQFF	TGTGCCAGCAGTTCACGTAGGGGGGCACCGGGACAGTCATACAATGAGCAGTTCTTC	TRBV12-3/TRBV12-4	.	.	TRBJ2-1
CSAGGDGQSGTEAFF	TGCAGTGCCGGAGGCGACGGACAGTCGGGCACTGAAGCTTTCTTT	TRBV20-1	.	.	TRBJ1-1
CASSQGQGGGHPYNEQFF	TGTGCCAGCAGCCAAGGACAGGGTGGGGGACACCCGTACAATGAGCAGTTCTTC	TRBV3-1	TRBD1	.	TRBJ2-1
CASSVSVGGEETQYF	TGTGCCAGCAGCGTAAGTGTCGGAGGCGAAGAGACCCAGTACTTC	TRBV9	.	few	TRBJ2-5
CASSPSGDREKLFF	TGTGCCAGCAGCCCCAGTGGGGACCGCGAAAAACTGTTTTTT	TRBV4-2	.	many	TRBJ1-4
CASSPLFAAGGDEQFF	TGTGCCAGCAGTCCCCTTTTTGCGGCCGGCGGAGATGAGCAGTTCTTC	TRBV27	.	few	TRBJ2-1
CSVRATSGLTDTQYF	TGCAGTGTTAGAGCAACTAGCGGCCTTACAGATACGCAGTATTTT	TRBV20-1	TRBD2	many	TRBJ2-3
CSASGGSLSSYEQYF	TGCAGTGCTAGCGGTGGCAGCTTGAGCTCCTACGAGCAGTACTTC	TRBV20-1	.	few	TRBJ2-7
CSAEEGSAYEQYF	TGCAGTGCCGAGGAGGGGTCCGCCTACGAGCAGTACTTC	TRBV20-1	.	many	TRBJ2-7
CASSLATQGAYYGYTF	TGTGCCAGCAGCTTAGCGACGCAGGGGGCCTACTATGGCTACACCTTC	TRBV7-2	TRBD1	.	TRBJ1-2
CASKEGNTEAFF	TGTGCCTCTAAAGAGGGGAACACTGAAGCTTTCTTT	TRBV5-4	.	few	TRBJ1-1
CASSEGSGTGELFF	TGTGCCAGTAGTGAGGGGAGTGGCACCGGGGAGCTGTTTTTT	TRBV19	.	few	TRBJ2-2
CASGLVSVRTDTQYF	TGTGCTAGTGGTTTGGTATCGGTCCGAACAGATACGCAGTATTTT	TRBV12-5	.	.	TRBJ2-3
CASSFQGEETQYF	TGCGCCAGCAGCTTTCAGGGCGAGGAGACCCAGTACTTC	TRBV5-1	.	many	TRBJ2-5
CAIASGSTYNEQFF	TGTGCCATCGCTAGCGGTTCTACCTACAATGAGCAGTTCTTC	TRBV10-3	TRBD2	few	TRBJ2-1
CATSNVPSYEQYF	TGTGCCACCTCGAATGTACCTTCCTACGAGCAGTACTTC	TRBV12-3/TRBV12-4	.	.	TRBJ2-7
CATSDLATSGSREQFF	TGTGCCACCAGTGATTTAGCGACTAGCGGGAGCAGAGAGCAGTTCTTC	TRBV24-1	TRBD2	few	TRBJ2-1
CASSVEAFSDSYEQYF	TGTGCCAGCAGCGTAGAGGCCTTCTCAGACTCCTACGAGCAGTACTTC	TRBV9	.	many	TRBJ2-7
CSARGRGLPNQPQHF	TGCAGTGCTAGGGGCAGGGGGCTCCCCAATCAGCCCCAGCATTTT	TRBV20-1	TRBD1	.	TRBJ1-5
CASTSSKWEGRADTQYF	TGCGCCAGCACCTCTTCTAAGTGGGAGGGTAGGGCAGATACGCAGTATTTT	TRBV4-3	TRBD2	.	TRBJ2-3